Below, 15 T cell receptor beta chains from the same sample are listed, as sequenced in a study of CD8 T cells in Susac syndrome. Reverse transcription used roughly 0.45 to 1 ug RNA and random hexamers. A single record per CDR3 protein comes from TCRdb applying MiXCR to the immunoSEQ multiplex PCR reads. In the table there are approximately 100,000 distinct CDR3 sequences, around 92% of which are singletons. The sequenced sample consisted of CD8+ T cells from PBMCs. The source of these receptors is a human donor in good health.

V usage is TRBV20-1 and J usage is TRBJ1-5, with a tentative D call TRBD1 (5 bases). The CDR3 loop spans 13 amino acids. The germline V gene encodes CDR1 DFQATT and CDR2 SNEGSKA (reference sequence). With 0 bases removed from V and 4 bases from J, the gap between germline ends came to 7 bases. CDR3 sequence: CSARDPGNQPQHF. The CDR3 DNA reads as TGCAGTGCTAGAGATCCAGGGAATCAGCCCCAGCATTTT.

This clonotype has only a few counts. The chain has TRBV7-3 and TRBJ2-1; TRBD2 agrees at 7 bases. With V trimmed by 5 bases and J by 7 bases, 2 bases remained unmatched. CDR1 SGHTA and CDR2 FQGTGA come from the germline V gene. There are 12 residues in the CDR3. CDR3 in amino acids: CASSRSGNEQFF. In DNA form, the CDR3 reads TGTGCCAGCAGCCGTAGCGGGAATGAGCAGTTCTTC.

The V call is TRBV10-3, the J call TRBJ2-1; no definite D call. The CDR3 length is 13 residues. CDR1 ENHRY and CDR2 SYGVKD come from the germline V gene. V dropped 2 bases and J dropped 8 bases, with 10 bases sitting between them. CDR3 nucleotides: TGTGCCATCAGTGAGATTCAATTCGATGAGCAGTTCTTC. Amino acid sequence: CAISEIQFDEQFF.

This clonotype was counted only a few times. The chain couples TRBV30 to TRBJ2-7; D remains unclear. CDR3 length: 12 amino acids. CDR1 is GTSNPN and CDR2 is SVGIG in the germline V gene (reference sequence). V lost 0 bases and J lost 2, with 5 bases in between. The chain's CDR3 is CAWSVSPYEQYF. Written as DNA, the CDR3 is TGTGCCTGGAGTGTAAGCCCCTACGAGCAGTACTTC.

This rearrangement joins TRBV5-1 to TRBJ1-1; D is perhaps TRBD1 (5 bases). Germline V lookup: CDR1 SGHRS, CDR2 YFSETQ. The CDR3 sequence is 17 residues long. Trimming shortened V by 2 bases and J by 1 base, and 18 bases separated the two germline ends. The DNA of the CDR3 is TGCGCCAGCAGCTTACGACTGCTAGGGACTTCGAACACTGAAGCTTTCTTT. Its protein is CASSLRLLGTSNTEAFF.

The J gene is TRBJ2-5, the V gene TRBV7-6; D could derive from TRBD1 or TRBD2 (5 bases each). Trimming took 5 bases from V and 0 from J, leaving 10 bases between them. CDR3 size: 14 residues. Germline values: CDR1 SGHVS, CDR2 FNYEAQ. The CDR3 sequence is CASSLPGHQETQYF. In DNA, the CDR3 is TGTGCCAGCAGCCTACCGGGACACCAAGAGACCCAGTACTTC. Together with reference TRBV7-6 and TRBJ2-5, the CDR3 gives the full variable domain: GAGVSQSPRYKVTKRGQDVALRCDPISGHVSLYWYRQALGQGPEFLTYFNYEAQQDKSGLPNDRFSAERPEGSISTLTIQRTEQRDSAMYRCASSLPGHQETQYFGPGTRLLVL.

The chain is built from TRBV4-3 and TRBJ2-1, with D maybe TRBD2 (6 bases). The germline V gene has CDR1 LGHNA and CDR2 YSLEER. V lost 4 bases and J 9 bases, leaving 10 bases between the germline ends. The CDR3 has 12 amino acids. The CDR3 loop reads CASSRGVGEQFF. The CDR3 nucleotides read TGCGCCAGCAGCCGCGGGGTCGGTGAGCAGTTCTTC.

V is TRBV20-1 and J is TRBJ1-1, with D hard to call. The germline V gene has CDR1 DFQATT and CDR2 SNEGSKA (reference sequence). V gave up 2 bases and J gave up 1 base, with 5 bases separating them. The CDR3 length is 12 residues. CDR3 coding DNA: TGCAGTGCTAGACGGCGGAACACTGAAGCTTTCTTT. Protein sequence: CSARRRNTEAFF.

The rearrangement uses TRBV5-1 and TRBJ1-1; D remains ambiguous. The CDR3 consists of 15 residues. Trimming removed 0 bases from V and 8 bases from J, with 17 bases in between. CDR1 is SGHRS, CDR2 YFSETQ, per germline. This chain's CDR3 is CASSLAPGSGGEAFF. CDR3 in DNA: TGCGCCAGCAGCTTGGCCCCGGGGTCCGGTGGAGAAGCTTTCTTT.

The V gene is TRBV29-1, the J gene TRBJ1-2; TRBD1 might be the D (6 bases). Germline-derived CDR1 and CDR2 are SQVTM and ANQGSEA. The CDR3 is made up of 12 amino acids. Deletions cut 6 bases from V and 3 bases from J, with 11 bases between. CDR3 in DNA: TGCAGCGTGACAAGGGGGGACTATGGCTACACCTTC. This codes for CSVTRGDYGYTF. The whole variable domain, filled in from reference TRBV29-1 and TRBJ1-2, reads SAVISQKPSRDICQRGTSLTIQCQVDSQVTMMFWYRQQPGQSLTLIATANQGSEATYESGFVIDKFPISRPNLTFSTLTVSNMSPEDSSIYLCSVTRGDYGYTFGSGTRLTVV.

The genes are TRBV11-3 and TRBJ2-7; unclear D gene. Trimming removed 5 bases at V and 1 base at J, with 9 bases between. The germline CDR1 and CDR2 sequences are SGHNT and YENEEA. The CDR3 runs 13 residues. The CDR3 loop is CASSLGISYEQYF. For the CDR3, the DNA is TGTGCCAGCAGCCTCGGAATTTCCTACGAGCAGTACTTC.

The genes are TRBV15 and TRBJ2-1, with 8 bases aligning to TRBD2. The CDR3 sequence is 18 residues long. Unmatched junction bases numbered 12, after V lost 5 bases and J lost 0 bases. Germline CDR1 LNHNV, CDR2 YYDKDF (reference sequence). The CDR3, as DNA: TGTGCCACCAGCGGGGCACCTAGCGGGCCGAGCTCCTACAATGAGCAGTTCTTC. Translating gives CATSGAPSGPSSYNEQFF.

The chain is built from TRBV18 and TRBJ2-1, with D possibly TRBD1 on 6 matching bases. CDR3 length: 16 residues. The germline gives CDR1 KGHSH, CDR2 LQKENI. Trimming removed 0 bases from V and 1 base from J, with 10 bases in between. CDR3 residues: CASSPPAGESYNEQFF. DNA of the CDR3: TGTGCCAGCTCACCACCTGCAGGGGAATCCTACAATGAGCAGTTCTTC.

The chain uses TRBV29-1 and TRBJ2-3; D is unresolved. Germline CDR1 and CDR2: SQVTM and ANQGSEA. The V and J ends lost 4 bases and 1 base respectively, with 6 bases between them. The CDR3 has 12 amino acids. This CDR3 is CSVGQGTDTQYF. CDR3 coding DNA: TGCAGCGTTGGGCAGGGCACAGATACGCAGTATTTT.

CDR3 in amino acids: CASRNRGVNSPLHF. DNA for the CDR3: TGTGCCAGCAGAAACAGGGGGGTGAATTCACCCCTCCACTTT. The genes are TRBV12-3 or TRBV12-4 and TRBJ1-6; 8 bases fit TRBD1. CDR3 length equals 14 residues. Germline trimming cut 6 bases from V and 7 bases from J; bases unmatched to any gene: 5.